The present entry profiles one TCR beta chain with its context. Its target is unknown. The data derive from a study of OX40 agonist ivuxolimab in advanced cancers. Study observations and caveats: At 0.1 to 3.0 mg/kg, CD4+ and CD8+ blood T cells expanded clonally by week 6. Partial responders at 0.1-3.0 mg/kg showed near-lowest clonal expansion. More expanded clones were seen, on average, in CD8+ T cells than in CD4+.

Germline V gene lookup returns CDR1 SGHAT and CDR2 FQNNGV. The CDR3 loop spans 14 amino acids. The V end lost 5 bases, the J end lost 8 bases, and 17 bases lay between the germline ends. Generated by immunoSEQ multiplex PCR, the TCRdb table keeps only in-frame clones and is missing some. The data hold about 80,000 clones, with roughly 87% observed a single time. The chain uses TRBV11-2 and TRBJ2-3; TRBD2 is a possible D gene (5 bases). The receptor comes from an adult with an advanced solid tumor such as melanoma, head and neck, liver or kidney cancer. The specimen was CD4+ or CD8+ T cells sorted from blood, collected in a trial of the OX40 agonist ivuxolimab. CDR3 sequence (DNA): TGTGCCAGCAGCATCGGGTCTGCGAGGGCTACGCAGTATTTT. Translated, it gives CASSIGSARATQYF.